The sequence of this TCR beta chain was determined in a study of Tregs in tolerant kidney transplant recipients. Deletions cut 2 bases from V and 0 bases from J, with 8 bases between. Germline V gene sequence: CDR1 ENHRY, CDR2 SYGVKD. The CDR3 is made up of 15 amino acids. TCRdb's copy holds only in-frame clones and misses some; the assay was immunoSEQ multiplex PCR. The sample carries some 15,000 clones, around 80% recorded once. The clonotype was recovered from a human donor who received a combined kidney and bone marrow transplant. Here the sequenced sample was Tregs from blood, taken before the transplant. This chain uses TRBV10-3 with TRBJ1-5; D is ambiguous. For the CDR3, the DNA is TGTGCCATCAGTGAGGGACTTTATAGCAATCAGCCCCAGCATTTT. Translating gives CAISEGLYSNQPQHF.